The TCR beta chain described here comes from a study of cytomegalovirus exposure and HLA in healthy donors. Study summary: Some 85 million unique TCRs, all from HLA-typed donors, were included in an early release of the data. Whole-study results and caveats: The majority of CMV-associated TCR beta chains were reported as apparently HLA-restricted in a later analysis. CMV serostatus was the sole immune exposure data available.

The CDR3 runs to 13 residues. Germline values: CDR1 LNHDA, CDR2 SQIVND (reference sequence). Deletions cut 11 bases from V and 8 bases from J, with 21 bases between. A multiplex PCR was run with 60 Vbeta primers and 13 Jbeta primers. Clones were sequenced by immunoSEQ multiplex PCR, and TCRdb holds only the in-frame ones, with some missing. This table has around 120,000 clones, about 80% appearing once. For this clone: No antigen is known for it.

The study sampled nominally healthy donors, though unrecorded immune exposures were likely. Sequencing used PBMCs. The clonotype originates from a woman in her forties in good health and CMV-seropositive. The V call is TRBV19, the J call TRBJ1-2; no firm D call. In nucleotides, the CDR3 is TGTGCCGGTTATACACCGCAGAACGGGGGCTACACCTTC. The encoded protein is CAGYTPQNGGYTF.